The T cell receptor beta chain under discussion was sequenced for a study of T cells in Graves' hyperthyroidism and ophthalmopathy. Study-level results: A 13 V-J signature model discriminated ophthalmopathy versus stable hyperthyroidism.

RNA transcripts gave rise to amplified TCR beta CDR3 regions. First-round RT-PCR targeting the TCR CDR3 was performed with the HTBI primer set. TCRdb used MiXCR to reprocess the multiplex PCR reads, holding one entry per CDR3 protein. The table has more than 600,000 distinct CDR3 sequences, 15% to 20% seen once. Aged 18 to 65, the patients had hyperthyroidism that was newly diagnosed and had lasted under 2 months. Every diagnosis used clinical symptoms, serum thyroxine and TRAb, thyroid ultrasound and orbital computed tomography. At least ten counts were recorded for this clonotype. The antigen is not known. Per the germline V gene, CDR1 is GTSNPN and CDR2 is SVGIG (reference sequence). V was clipped by 1 base and J by 4 bases, with 8 bases between them. This CDR3 is built from 13 residues.

This sequence originates from a man in his late teens or twenties with Graves' hyperthyroidism. Sequencing was done on a sample of blood. The J gene is TRBJ2-1, the V gene TRBV30, with D perhaps matching TRBD2 (6 bases). This CDR3 is CAWSGGDYNEQFF. CDR3 in DNA: TGTGCCTGGAGTGGCGGGGATTACAATGAGCAGTTCTTC.